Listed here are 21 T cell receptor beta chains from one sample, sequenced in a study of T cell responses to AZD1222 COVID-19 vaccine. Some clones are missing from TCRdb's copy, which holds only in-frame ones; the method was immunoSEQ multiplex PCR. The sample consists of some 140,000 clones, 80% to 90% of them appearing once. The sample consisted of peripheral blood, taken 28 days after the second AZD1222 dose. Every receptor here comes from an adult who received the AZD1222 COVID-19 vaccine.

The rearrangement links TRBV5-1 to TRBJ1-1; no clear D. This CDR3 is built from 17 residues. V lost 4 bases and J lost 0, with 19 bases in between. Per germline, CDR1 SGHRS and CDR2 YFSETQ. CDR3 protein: CASSGQAWEGLNTEAFF. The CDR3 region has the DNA TGCGCCAGCAGCGGGCAGGCTTGGGAGGGTTTGAACACTGAAGCTTTCTTT.

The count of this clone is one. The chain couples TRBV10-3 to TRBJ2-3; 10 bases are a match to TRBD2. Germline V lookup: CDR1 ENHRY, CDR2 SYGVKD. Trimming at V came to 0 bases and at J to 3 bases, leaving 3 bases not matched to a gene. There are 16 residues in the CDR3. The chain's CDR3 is CAISESTSGDTDTQYF. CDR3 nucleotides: TGTGCCATCAGTGAGTCAACTAGCGGGGATACAGATACGCAGTATTTT.

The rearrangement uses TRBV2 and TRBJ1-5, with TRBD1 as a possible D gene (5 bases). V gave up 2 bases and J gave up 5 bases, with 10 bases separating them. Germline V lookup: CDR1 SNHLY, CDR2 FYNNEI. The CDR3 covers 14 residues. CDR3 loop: CASSEYQGDQPQHF. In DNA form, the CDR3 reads TGTGCCAGCAGTGAATACCAGGGCGATCAGCCCCAGCATTTT.

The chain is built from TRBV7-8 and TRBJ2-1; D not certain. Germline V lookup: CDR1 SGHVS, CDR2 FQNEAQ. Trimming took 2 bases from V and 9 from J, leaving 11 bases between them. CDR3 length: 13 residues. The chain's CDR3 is CASSLNESGEQFF. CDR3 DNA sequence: TGTGCCAGCAGCTTAAATGAGTCGGGTGAGCAGTTCTTC.

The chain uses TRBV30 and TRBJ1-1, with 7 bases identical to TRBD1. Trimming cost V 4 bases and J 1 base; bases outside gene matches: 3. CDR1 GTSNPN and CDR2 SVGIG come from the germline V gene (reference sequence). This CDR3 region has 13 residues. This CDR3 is CAWNRGPNTEAFF. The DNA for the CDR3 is TGTGCCTGGAATAGGGGGCCGAACACTGAAGCTTTCTTT.

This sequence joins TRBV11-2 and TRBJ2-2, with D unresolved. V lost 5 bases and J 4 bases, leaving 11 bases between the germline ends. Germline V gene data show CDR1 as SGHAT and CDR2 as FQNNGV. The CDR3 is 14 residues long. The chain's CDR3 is CASSAFSSTGELFF. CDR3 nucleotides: TGTGCCAGCAGCGCCTTCTCCAGCACCGGGGAGCTGTTTTTT.

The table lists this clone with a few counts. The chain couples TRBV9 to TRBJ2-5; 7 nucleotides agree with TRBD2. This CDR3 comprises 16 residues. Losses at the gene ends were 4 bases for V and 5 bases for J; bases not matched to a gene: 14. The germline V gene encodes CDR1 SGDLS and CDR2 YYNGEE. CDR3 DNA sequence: TGTGCCAGCAGCACGTGGGCGGGAGCGGGTAGGGAGACCCAGTACTTC. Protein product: CASSTWAGAGRETQYF.

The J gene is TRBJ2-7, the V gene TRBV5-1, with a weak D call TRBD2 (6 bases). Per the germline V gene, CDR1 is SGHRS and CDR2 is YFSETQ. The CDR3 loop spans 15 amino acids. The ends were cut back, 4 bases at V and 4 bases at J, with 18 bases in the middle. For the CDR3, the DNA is TGCGCCAGCAGCCTCACCCCGGGGGAAGTATACGAGCAGTACTTC. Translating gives CASSLTPGEVYEQYF.

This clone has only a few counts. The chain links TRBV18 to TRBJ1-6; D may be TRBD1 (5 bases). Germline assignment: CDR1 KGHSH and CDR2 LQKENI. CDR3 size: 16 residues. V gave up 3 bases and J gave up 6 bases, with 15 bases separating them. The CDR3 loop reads CASSPTQGGTNSPLHF. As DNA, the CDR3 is TGTGCCAGCTCACCTACCCAGGGCGGGACTAATTCACCCCTCCACTTT.

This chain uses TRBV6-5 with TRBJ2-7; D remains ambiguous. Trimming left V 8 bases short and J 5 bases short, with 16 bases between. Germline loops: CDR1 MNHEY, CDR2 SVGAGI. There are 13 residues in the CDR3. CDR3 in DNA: TGTGCCAGCTCTCAGATGCGAATTGACGAGCAGTACTTC. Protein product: CASSQMRIDEQYF.

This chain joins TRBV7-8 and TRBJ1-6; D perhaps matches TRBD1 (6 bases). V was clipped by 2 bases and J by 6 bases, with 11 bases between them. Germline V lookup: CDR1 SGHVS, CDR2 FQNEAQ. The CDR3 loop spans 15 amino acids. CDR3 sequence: CASSLTIQGNSPLHF. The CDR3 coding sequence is TGTGCCAGCAGCTTAACAATACAGGGTAATTCACCCCTCCACTTT.

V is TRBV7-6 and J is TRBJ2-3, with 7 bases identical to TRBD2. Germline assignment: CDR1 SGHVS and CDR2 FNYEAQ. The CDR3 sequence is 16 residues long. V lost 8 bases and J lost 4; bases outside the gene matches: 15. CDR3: CASGPKGLTLPDTQYF. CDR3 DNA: TGTGCCAGCGGTCCGAAGGGACTAACCCTCCCAGATACGCAGTATTTT.

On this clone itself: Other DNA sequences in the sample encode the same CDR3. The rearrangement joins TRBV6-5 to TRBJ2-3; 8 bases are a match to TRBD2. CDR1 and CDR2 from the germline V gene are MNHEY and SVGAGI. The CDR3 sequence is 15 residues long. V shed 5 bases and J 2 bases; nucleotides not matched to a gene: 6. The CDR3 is CASSRLAGNTDTQYF. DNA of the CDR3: TGTGCCAGCAGTCGTCTAGCGGGTAACACAGATACGCAGTATTTT.

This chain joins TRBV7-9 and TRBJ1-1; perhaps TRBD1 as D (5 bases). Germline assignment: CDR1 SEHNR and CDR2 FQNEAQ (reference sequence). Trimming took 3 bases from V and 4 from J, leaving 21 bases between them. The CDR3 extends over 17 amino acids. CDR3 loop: CASSFPGPGRWGTEAFF. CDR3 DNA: TGTGCCAGCAGCTTCCCTGGCCCGGGACGGTGGGGCACTGAAGCTTTCTTT.

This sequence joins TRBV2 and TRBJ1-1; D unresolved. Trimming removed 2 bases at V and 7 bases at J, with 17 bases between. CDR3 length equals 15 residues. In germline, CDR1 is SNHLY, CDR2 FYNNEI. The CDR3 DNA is TGTGCCAGCAGTGAACGGAACTGGTATGAGGGTGAAGCTTTCTTT. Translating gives CASSERNWYEGEAFF.

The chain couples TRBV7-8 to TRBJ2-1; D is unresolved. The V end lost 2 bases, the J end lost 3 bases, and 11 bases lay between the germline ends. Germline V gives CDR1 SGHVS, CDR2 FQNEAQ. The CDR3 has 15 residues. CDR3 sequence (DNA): TGTGCCAGCAGCTTAAAGGTAGTGGTCTACAATGAGCAGTTCTTC. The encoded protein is CASSLKVVVYNEQFF.

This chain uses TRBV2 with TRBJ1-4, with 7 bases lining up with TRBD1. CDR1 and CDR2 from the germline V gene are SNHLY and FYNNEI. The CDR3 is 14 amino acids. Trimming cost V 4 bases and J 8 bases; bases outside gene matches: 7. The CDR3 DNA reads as TGTGCCAGCAGTGTAGACAGGGCTGGAGAAAAACTGTTTTTT. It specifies CASSVDRAGEKLFF.

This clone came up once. The CDR3 loop is CASSNGGGAKETQYF. Here the CDR3 DNA reads TGTGCCAGTAGTAACGGCGGTGGGGCCAAGGAGACCCAGTACTTC. This chain uses TRBV19 with TRBJ2-5; tentative D call: TRBD1 (5 bases). V was clipped by 4 bases and J by 5 bases, with 17 bases between them. Germline assignment: CDR1 LNHDA and CDR2 SQIVND (reference sequence). The CDR3 is 15 residues long.

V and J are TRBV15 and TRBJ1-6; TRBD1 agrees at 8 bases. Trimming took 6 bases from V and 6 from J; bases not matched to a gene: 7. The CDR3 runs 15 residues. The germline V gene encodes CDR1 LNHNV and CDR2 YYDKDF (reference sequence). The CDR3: CATRRTGSGNSPLHF. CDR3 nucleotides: TGTGCCACCAGGCGGACAGGGTCGGGTAATTCACCCCTCCACTTT.

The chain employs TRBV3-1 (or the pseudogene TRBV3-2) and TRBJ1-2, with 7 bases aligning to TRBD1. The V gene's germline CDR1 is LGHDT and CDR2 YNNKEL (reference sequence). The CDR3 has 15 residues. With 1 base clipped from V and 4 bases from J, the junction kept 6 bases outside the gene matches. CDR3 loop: CASSQGSGQPYGYTF. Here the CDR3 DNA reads TGTGCCAGCAGCCAAGGTTCGGGACAGCCCTATGGCTACACCTTC.

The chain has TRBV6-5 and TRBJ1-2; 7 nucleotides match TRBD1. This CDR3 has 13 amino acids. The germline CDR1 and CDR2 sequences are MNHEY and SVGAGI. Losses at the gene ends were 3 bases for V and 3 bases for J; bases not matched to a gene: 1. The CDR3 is CASSYDRDYGYTF. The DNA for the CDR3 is TGTGCCAGCAGTTATGACAGGGACTATGGCTACACCTTC.